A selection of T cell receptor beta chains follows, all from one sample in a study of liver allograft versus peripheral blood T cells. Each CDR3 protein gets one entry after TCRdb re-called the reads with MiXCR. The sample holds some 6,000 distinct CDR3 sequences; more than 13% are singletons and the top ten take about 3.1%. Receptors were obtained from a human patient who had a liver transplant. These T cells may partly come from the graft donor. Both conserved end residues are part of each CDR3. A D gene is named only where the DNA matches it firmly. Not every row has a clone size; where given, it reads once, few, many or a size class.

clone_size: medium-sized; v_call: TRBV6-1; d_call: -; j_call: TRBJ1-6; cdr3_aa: CASSPTTDYSSNSPLHF; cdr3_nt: TGTGCCAGCAGCCCAACGACAGACTATTCTTCTAATTCACCCCTCCACTTT
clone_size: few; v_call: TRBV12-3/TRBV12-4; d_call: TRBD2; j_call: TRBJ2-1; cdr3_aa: CASSLLAGDNEQFF; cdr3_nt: TGTGCCAGCAGTTTACTAGCGGGAGACAATGAGCAGTTCTTC
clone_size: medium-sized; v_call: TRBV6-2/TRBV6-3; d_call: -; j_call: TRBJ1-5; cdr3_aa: CASRVGSQPQHF; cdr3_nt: TGTGCCAGCAGAGTAGGAAGTCAGCCCCAGCATTTT
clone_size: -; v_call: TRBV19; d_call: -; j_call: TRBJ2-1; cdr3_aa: CASSPPGSKSYNEQFF; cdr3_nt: TGTGCCAGTAGCCCCCCAGGGAGTAAGTCCTACAATGAGCAGTTCTTC
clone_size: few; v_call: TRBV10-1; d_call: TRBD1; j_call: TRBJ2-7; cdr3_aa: CASSTGTGDKQYF; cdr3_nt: TGCGCCAGCAGTACCGGGACAGGGGACAAGCAGTACTTC
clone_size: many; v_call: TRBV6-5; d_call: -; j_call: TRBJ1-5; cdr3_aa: CASSPYKDQPQHF; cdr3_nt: TGTGCCAGCAGTCCTTATAAGGATCAGCCCCAGCATTTT
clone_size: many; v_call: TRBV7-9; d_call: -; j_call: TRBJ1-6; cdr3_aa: CASSPQTTGGVLHF; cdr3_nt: TGTGCCAGCAGCCCCCAAACCACTGGGGGCGTACTCCACTTT
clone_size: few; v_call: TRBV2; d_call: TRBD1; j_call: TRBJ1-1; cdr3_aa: CASSEGAGGSAEAFF; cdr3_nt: TGTGCCAGCAGTGAAGGGGCAGGGGGCTCGGCTGAAGCTTTCTTT
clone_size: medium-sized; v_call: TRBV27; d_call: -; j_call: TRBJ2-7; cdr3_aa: CASSSHITPYEQYF; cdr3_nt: TGTGCCAGCAGTTCCCACATTACCCCCTACGAGCAGTACTTC
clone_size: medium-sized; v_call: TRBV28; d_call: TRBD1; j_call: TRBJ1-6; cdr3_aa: CASKLQGANSPLHF; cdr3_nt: TGTGCCAGCAAGCTACAGGGGGCCAATTCACCCCTCCACTTT